Listed below are T cell receptor beta chains from one sample, sequenced in a study of blood T cells in healthy people across ages. TCRdb re-analysed the 5' RACE reads in MiXCR, keeping a single row per CDR3 protein. The repertoire has 850,000 to 1,000,000 distinct CDR3 sequences, roughly 50% of them found once; the top ten carry 13%. The specimen sequenced was blood. The receptors shown here come from a young man in good health. The CDR3 runs from the conserved cysteine through the conserved F or W. D genes are given only for firm matches. The size entry is marked missing in some rows and otherwise reads once, few, many or a size class.

CDR3aa,CDR3nt,abundance,v_gene,j_gene,d_gene
CASSFWGRMNEKLFF,TGCGCCAGCAGCTTCTGGGGCCGGATGAATGAAAAACTGTTTTTT,-,TRBV5-1,TRBJ1-4,-
CASSLRQGLNIQYF,TGTGCCAGCAGCCTTCGACAGGGGCTAAACATTCAGTACTTC,-,TRBV7-8,TRBJ2-4,TRBD1
CASSLGRGHEQYF,TGTGCCAGCAGCTTGGGTAGGGGGCACGAGCAGTACTTC,many,TRBV7-2,TRBJ2-7,TRBD1
CASSVGQGVGYEQYF,TGTGCCAGCAGCGTGGGACAGGGGGTTGGGTACGAGCAGTACTTC,many,TRBV9,TRBJ2-7,TRBD1
CASSFPPGLTDTQYF,TGTGCCAGCAGTTTCCCCCCCGGACTCACAGATACGCAGTATTTT,-,TRBV28,TRBJ2-3,-
CASSLLQNTEAFF,TGCGCCAGCAGCTTGTTGCAGAACACTGAAGCTTTCTTT,-,TRBV5-1,TRBJ1-1,-
CASSATRGTEAFF,TGTGCCAGCAGTGCCACCCGGGGCACTGAAGCTTTCTTT,few,TRBV6-4,TRBJ1-1,-
CASRGATPNYGYTF,TGTGCCAGCCGAGGGGCAACTCCTAACTATGGCTACACCTTC,once,TRBV6-5,TRBJ1-2,-
CASSLDASHYEQYF,TGCGCCAGCAGCTTGGATGCCAGCCACTACGAGCAGTACTTC,few,TRBV5-1,TRBJ2-7,-
CASSQDRWSNSPLHF,TGTGCCAGCAGCCAAGATCGTTGGTCCAACTCACCCCTCCACTTT,few,TRBV14,TRBJ1-6,-
CAWSVTHGPDTQYF,TGTGCCTGGAGTGTAACCCACGGGCCAGATACGCAGTATTTT,-,TRBV30,TRBJ2-3,-
CASSVANRAGNEQFF,TGTGCCAGCAGCGTAGCTAACAGGGCAGGTAATGAGCAGTTCTTC,-,TRBV9,TRBJ2-1,-
CASSQVKYGINEQYF,TGCGCCAGCAGCCAAGTTAAGTACGGAATCAACGAGCAGTACTTC,-,TRBV4-3,TRBJ2-7,-
CASSPQALAKNIQYF,TGTGCCAGCAGCCCCCAGGCGCTAGCCAAAAACATTCAGTACTTC,-,TRBV12-3/TRBV12-4,TRBJ2-4,-
CASSRQGSDEQYF,TGTGCCAGCAGCAGACAGGGGAGTGACGAGCAGTACTTC,-,TRBV12-3/TRBV12-4,TRBJ2-7,TRBD1
CASSLGPVATNEKLFF,TGCGCCAGCAGCTTGGGACCGGTTGCAACTAATGAAAAACTGTTTTTT,-,TRBV5-1,TRBJ1-4,-
CASSEISGLTQYF,TGTGCCAGCAGTGAAATAAGCGGATTGACCCAGTACTTC,few,TRBV2,TRBJ2-5,-
CASSQARSETRYF,TGCGCCAGCAGCCAAGCTAGATCCGAGACCCGGTACTTC,-,TRBV4-1,TRBJ2-5,-
CASSYGGGTSTDTQYF,TGTGCCAGCAGTTACGGCGGGGGGACTAGCACAGATACGCAGTATTTT,-,TRBV6-5,TRBJ2-3,TRBD2
CASSLSGGVTDTQYF,TGTGCCAGCAGTTTAAGTGGGGGTGTCACAGATACGCAGTATTTT,many,TRBV12-3/TRBV12-4,TRBJ2-3,-
CSARLPVGEQYF,TGCAGTGCTAGATTACCGGTCGGGGAGCAGTACTTC,-,TRBV20-1,TRBJ2-5,-
CASSYPGRSTGELFF,TGTGCCAGCAGTTACCCGGGGCGGAGCACCGGGGAGCTGTTTTTT,-,TRBV6-2/TRBV6-3,TRBJ2-2,-